Listed here are 21 T cell receptor beta chains from one sample, sequenced in a study of blood T cell repertoires in COVID-19. Repertoires were generated with immunoSEQ multiplex PCR, while TCRdb's copy carries only in-frame clones and drops some. The profile covers about 190,000 clones, with 88% appearing a single time and under 5% taken by the ten largest. The sequencing input was peripheral blood. These receptor sequences come from a human donor in a cohort sampled during active COVID-19.

This clone is a singleton in its sample. The rearrangement joins TRBV4-3 to TRBJ2-5; 8 bases align to TRBD2. The CDR3 contains 15 residues. Per germline, CDR1 LGHNA and CDR2 YSLEER. Trimming at V came to 0 bases and at J to 3 bases, leaving 3 bases not matched to a gene. The CDR3 DNA follows: TGCGCCAGCAGCCAAGATGGGACTAGAGAAGAGACCCAGTACTTC. Translating gives CASSQDGTREETQYF.

The rearrangement joins TRBV3-1 (or the pseudogene TRBV3-2) to TRBJ2-2, with 10 nucleotides matching TRBD2. The V gene end was trimmed by 5 bases and the J gene end by 0 bases; junction bases not matched to a gene: 12. The CDR3 is 19 amino acids. Germline-derived CDR1 and CDR2 are LGHDT and YNNKEL (reference sequence). CDR3: CASSNVVAGGRANTGELFF. The CDR3 coding sequence is TGTGCCAGCAGCAACGTAGTAGCGGGAGGTCGGGCGAACACCGGGGAGCTGTTTTTT.

DNA of the CDR3: TGTGCCAGCATGGGGGCAGGGTTGAACGAGCAGTACTTC. Translation gives CASMGAGLNEQYF. The chain joins TRBV25-1 to TRBJ2-7; D may be TRBD1 (6 bases). The V gene's germline CDR1 is MGHDK and CDR2 SYGVNS. This CDR3 spans 13 amino acids. The germline V and J ends were trimmed by 7 bases and 5 bases, with 15 bases remaining between them.

The V and J genes are TRBV9 and TRBJ2-7; the match to TRBD2 covers 7 bases. With V trimmed by 3 bases and J by 6 bases, 9 bases remained unmatched. The length of the CDR3 is 14 residues. In germline, CDR1 is SGDLS, CDR2 YYNGEE. CDR3 sequence reads: CASSALSGLSEQYF. DNA of the CDR3: TGTGCCAGCAGCGCTCTTAGCGGGCTGAGCGAGCAGTACTTC.

This clone turned up a few times. The DNA of the CDR3 is TGTGCCAGCAGCGTAGGGTCAGGGGTTCGGTCTGGAAACACCATATATTTT. It is translated as CASSVGSGVRSGNTIYF. V gene TRBV9 combines with J gene TRBJ1-3; weak D call: TRBD1 (6 bases). The CDR3 covers 17 residues. Trimming left V 0 bases short and J 1 base short, with 14 bases between. Looked up from germline, CDR1 is SGDLS and CDR2 is YYNGEE.

This rearrangement joins TRBV5-6 to TRBJ1-2; the D gene is possibly TRBD1 (6 bases). CDR3 size: 14 residues. CDR1 is SGHDT, CDR2 YYEEEE, per germline. The ends were cut back, 4 bases at V and 4 bases at J, with 14 bases in the middle. Written as DNA, the CDR3 is TGTGCCAGCAGCAGGGGACAAGCAATCTATGGCTACACCTTC. This codes for CASSRGQAIYGYTF.

The genes are TRBV6-1 and TRBJ1-6, with D maybe TRBD1 (6 bases). CDR3 length: 12 residues. Germline loops: CDR1 MNHNS, CDR2 SASEGT. The V end lost 2 bases, the J end lost 18 bases, and 14 bases lay between the germline ends. CDR3 coding DNA: TGTGCCAGCAGTGAACTGGACAGCTGGGGCCACTTT. Translation: CASSELDSWGHF.

On this clone itself: The sample contains more than one DNA sequence encoding this CDR3. This chain links TRBV5-1 with TRBJ2-2, with D unresolved. The CDR3 extends over 14 amino acids. V lost 0 bases and J lost 1, with 4 bases in between. Germline V gives CDR1 SGHRS, CDR2 YFSETQ. CDR3 sequence (DNA): TGCGCCAGCAGCTTGGGGCAGAACACCGGGGAGCTGTTTTTT. Encoded protein: CASSLGQNTGELFF.

The DNA for the CDR3 is TGCGCCAGCAGCTATGACAGGCGCAATCAGCCCCAGCATTTT. This encodes CASSYDRRNQPQHF. The J gene is TRBJ1-5, the V gene TRBV4-1, with D possibly being TRBD1 (6 bases). From germline, CDR1 is MGHRA and CDR2 YSYEKL. The CDR3 is 14 residues long. V was cut by 5 bases and J by 2 bases, with 10 bases left in between.

The CDR3, as DNA: TGTGCCAGCAGCCACATTTGCCGGGACAGGGCCACCGGGGAGCTGTTTTTT. Translating gives CASSHICRDRATGELFF. V usage is TRBV21-1 and J usage is TRBJ2-2; the DNA was not compared with TRBD1, the D call given in the table. TRBV21-1 is shown as a pseudogene. CDR3 size: 17 residues.

The chain has TRBV27 and TRBJ2-3; D may be TRBD2 (5 bases). The CDR3 has 15 residues. Germline lookup yields CDR1 MNHEY and CDR2 SMNVEV (reference sequence). V lost 2 bases and J lost 3, with 12 bases in between. The CDR3 nucleotides are TGTGCCAGCAGTTTAAGAGGGATAGTAACAGATACGCAGTATTTT. Its protein product is CASSLRGIVTDTQYF.

Note on this clone: The same CDR3 can be traced to other DNA sequences in this sample. This chain uses TRBV5-1 with TRBJ2-5, with D possibly being TRBD2 (5 bases). V was shortened by 1 base and J by 4 bases, with 11 bases between the two germline ends. The CDR3 has 14 amino acids. Germline V gene lookup returns CDR1 SGHRS and CDR2 YFSETQ. The CDR3 here is CASSLSGETETQYF. Here the CDR3 DNA reads TGCGCCAGCAGCTTGTCCGGGGAGACAGAGACCCAGTACTTC.

The chain has TRBV5-4 and TRBJ2-2, with TRBD2 identical over 13 bases. This CDR3 is built from 20 residues. Germline loops: CDR1 SGHNT, CDR2 YYREEE (reference sequence). V was clipped by 4 bases and J by 0 bases; unmatched bases: 12. CDR3 loop: CASSLGLAGSENTNTGELFF. CDR3 coding DNA: TGTGCCAGCAGCCTGGGACTAGCGGGGAGCGAAAACACGAACACCGGGGAGCTGTTTTTT.

The chain joins TRBV19 to TRBJ1-2, with 7 bases fitting TRBD1. Germline V gene sequence: CDR1 LNHDA, CDR2 SQIVND (reference sequence). The CDR3 covers 13 residues. J lost 14 bases, V lost 7 bases, and 16 bases had no gene match. The CDR3 region has the DNA TGTGCCAGTAATCCTCCTGACCGGGACAGTTGGACCTTC. It translates to CASNPPDRDSWTF.

The chain combines TRBV19 with TRBJ2-3; D possibly corresponds to TRBD2 (7 bases). CDR1 and CDR2 from the germline V gene are LNHDA and SQIVND (reference sequence). The CDR3 spans 16 residues. Trimming removed 5 bases at V and 2 bases at J, with 17 bases between. CDR3 residues: CASSPRGGTFTDTQYF. The DNA of the CDR3 is TGTGCCAGTAGTCCCAGGGGAGGGACTTTCACAGATACGCAGTATTTT.

This clone has only a few counts. The chain couples TRBV29-1 to TRBJ1-1, with D unclear. The V and J ends lost 4 bases and 8 bases respectively, with 14 bases between them. Germline CDR1 SQVTM, CDR2 ANQGSEA. The CDR3 is 12 residues long. CDR3 coding DNA: TGCAGCGTTGGAGGGCCACCGACCGAAGCTTTCTTT. Translation gives CSVGGPPTEAFF.

The chain joins TRBV7-9 to TRBJ2-1; 9 bases map to TRBD2. This CDR3 comprises 15 residues. V was clipped by 3 bases and J by 3 bases; unmatched bases: 3. In germline, CDR1 is SEHNR, CDR2 FQNEAQ (reference sequence). Written as DNA, the CDR3 is TGTGCCAGCAGCTTGAGTAGCGGGAGCTACAATGAGCAGTTCTTC. As protein: CASSLSSGSYNEQFF. The full variable domain, with the rest looked up from reference TRBV7-9 and TRBJ2-1, is DTGVSQNPRHKITKRGQNVTFRCDPISEHNRLYWYRQTLGQGPEFLTYFQNEAQLEKSRLLSDRFSAERPKGSFSTLEIQRTEQGDSAMYLCASSLSSGSYNEQFFGPGTRLTVL.

V and J are TRBV7-2 and TRBJ2-7; 7 nucleotides align to TRBD1. With V trimmed by 1 base and J by 3 bases, 9 bases remained unmatched. This CDR3 is built from 16 residues. Per germline, CDR1 SGHTA and CDR2 FQGNSA. CDR3: CASSLDGQVPLYEQYF. The CDR3 DNA is TGTGCCAGCAGCTTAGATGGACAGGTCCCTCTCTACGAGCAGTACTTC.

The rearrangement uses TRBV27 and TRBJ2-2, with 7 nucleotides matching TRBD1. The CDR3 is 19 residues long. V shed 2 bases, J shed 2 bases, and the junction held 14 bases outside the gene matches. Per germline, CDR1 MNHEY and CDR2 SMNVEV (reference sequence). This CDR3 is CASSLRSRKTGPNTGELFF. CDR3 bases: TGTGCCAGCAGTTTAAGGTCCAGGAAGACAGGGCCCAACACCGGGGAGCTGTTTTTT.

The CDR3 DNA sequence: TGTGCCAGCAGCCGACTGGGGAGCGAGCAGTACTTC. Its protein is CASSRLGSEQYF. V usage is TRBV3-1 (or the pseudogene TRBV3-2) and J usage is TRBJ2-7; D may be TRBD2 (5 bases). The CDR3 spans 12 residues. The germline gives CDR1 LGHDT, CDR2 YNNKEL (reference sequence). The germline V and J ends were trimmed by 4 bases and 6 bases, with 10 bases remaining between them.

This clone was recorded a few times. This rearrangement joins TRBV24-1 to TRBJ2-3; 7 bases line up with TRBD2. The CDR3 length is 18 residues. The germline gives CDR1 KGHDR, CDR2 SFDVKD. Germline trimming cut 1 base from V and 2 bases from J; bases unmatched to any gene: 11. CDR3: CATSDLFGTILITDTQYF. In DNA, the CDR3 is TGTGCCACCAGTGATTTATTTGGGACTATACTTATCACAGATACGCAGTATTTT.